This T cell receptor beta chain came from a study of CD8 T cells in ankylosing spondylitis. Researchers built TCR beta libraries using quantitative 5'-RACE with molecular barcodes. TCRdb re-analysed the 5' RACE reads in MiXCR, keeping a single row per CDR3 protein. The table lists more than 650,000 distinct CDR3 sequences, approximately 10% of them singletons. The CDR3 contains 12 residues. The V gene lost 3 bases and the J gene lost 6 bases, with 6 bases spanning the gap. Findings and caveats of the study: Significant enrichment of disease-linked clones was reported in matched ankylosing spondylitis synovial fluid. Seemingly distinctive of ankylosing spondylitis blood was a TCR beta motif formed by eight highly homologous variants. Some motif variants were previously reported in reactive arthritis synovial fluid and blood. Clones linked to the disease showed a CD8+ phenotype. They occurred at relatively low frequencies in peripheral blood.

This clonotype was detected a few times. What it recognizes is unknown. The chain links TRBV12-3 or TRBV12-4 to TRBJ2-1; the D is unclear. The sequencing input was blood, either unsorted or a sorted T cell fraction (not recorded which). This TCR derives from a male donor with ankylosing spondylitis. The CDR3 spells CASSFSINEQFF. CDR3 nucleotide sequence: TGTGCCAGCAGTTTCTCGATCAATGAGCAGTTCTTC.